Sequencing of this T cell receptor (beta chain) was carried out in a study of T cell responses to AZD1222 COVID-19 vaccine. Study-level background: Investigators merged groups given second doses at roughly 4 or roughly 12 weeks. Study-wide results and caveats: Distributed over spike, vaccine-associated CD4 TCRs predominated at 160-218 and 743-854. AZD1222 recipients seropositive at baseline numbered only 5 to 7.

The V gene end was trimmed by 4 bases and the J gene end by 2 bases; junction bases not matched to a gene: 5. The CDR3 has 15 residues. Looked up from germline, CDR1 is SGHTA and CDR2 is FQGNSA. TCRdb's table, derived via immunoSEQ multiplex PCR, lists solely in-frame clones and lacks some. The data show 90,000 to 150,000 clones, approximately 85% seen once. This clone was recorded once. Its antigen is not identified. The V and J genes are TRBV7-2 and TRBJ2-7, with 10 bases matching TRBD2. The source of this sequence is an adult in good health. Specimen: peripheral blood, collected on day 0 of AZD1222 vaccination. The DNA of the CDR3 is TGTGCCAGCAGCTCAATAGCGGGAGGAACCTACGAGCAGTACTTC. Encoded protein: CASSSIAGGTYEQYF. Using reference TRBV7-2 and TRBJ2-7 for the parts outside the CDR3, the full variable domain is GAGVSQSPSNKVTEKGKDVELRCDPISGHTALYWYRQSLGQGLEFLIYFQGNSAPDKSGLPSDRFSAERTGGSVSTLTIQRTQQEDSAVYLCASSSIAGGTYEQYFGPGTRLTVT.